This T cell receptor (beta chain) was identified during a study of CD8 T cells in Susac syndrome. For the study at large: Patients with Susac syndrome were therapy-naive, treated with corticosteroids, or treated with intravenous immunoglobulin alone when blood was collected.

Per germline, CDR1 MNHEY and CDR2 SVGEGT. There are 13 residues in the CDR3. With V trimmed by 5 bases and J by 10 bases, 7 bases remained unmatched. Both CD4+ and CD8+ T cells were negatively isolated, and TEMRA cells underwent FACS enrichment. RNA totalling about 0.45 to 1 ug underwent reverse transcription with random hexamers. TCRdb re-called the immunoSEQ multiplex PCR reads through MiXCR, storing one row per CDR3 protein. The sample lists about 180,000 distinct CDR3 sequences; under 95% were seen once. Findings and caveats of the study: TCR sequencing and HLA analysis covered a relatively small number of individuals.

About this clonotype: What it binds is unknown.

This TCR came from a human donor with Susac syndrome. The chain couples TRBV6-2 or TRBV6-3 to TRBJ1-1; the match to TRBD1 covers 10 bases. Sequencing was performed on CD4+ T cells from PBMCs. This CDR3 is CASSARDRGRAFF. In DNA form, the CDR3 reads TGTGCCAGCAGTGCCCGGGACAGGGGACGAGCTTTCTTT.